One and the same sample provided the 4 T cell receptor beta chains below, sequenced in a study of T cell responses to AZD1222 COVID-19 vaccine. Here immunoSEQ multiplex PCR was the method, and the copy in TCRdb shows in-frame clones only, minus some. This sample has 95,000 to 150,000 clones; 90% to 95% occur once, and the top ten carry approximately 5.1%. The input for sequencing was peripheral blood, taken 28 days after the second AZD1222 dose. All receptors derive from an adult who received the AZD1222 COVID-19 vaccine.

The genes are TRBV7-2 and TRBJ1-5; D perhaps matches TRBD1 (6 bases). Germline loops: CDR1 SGHTA, CDR2 FQGNSA. This CDR3 comprises 14 residues. V lost 5 bases and J lost 5, with 13 bases in between. CDR3 residues: CASSLQGSDQPQHF. Here the CDR3 DNA reads TGTGCCAGCAGCCTACAGGGTTCCGATCAGCCCCAGCATTTT.

The V and J genes are TRBV27 and TRBJ2-7, with TRBD1 matching over 7 bases. The CDR3 has 13 residues. Germline V gene sequence: CDR1 MNHEY, CDR2 SMNVEV (reference sequence). With 3 bases clipped from V and 4 bases from J, the junction kept 3 bases outside the gene matches. The CDR3 nucleotides are TGTGCCAGCAGTTTGGGGACAGAGTACGAGCAGTACTTC. This encodes CASSLGTEYEQYF.

The V gene is TRBV5-1, the J gene TRBJ1-5, with D uncertain. The CDR3 runs 18 residues. Trimming pared 0 bases from V and 9 bases from J, leaving 25 bases between. Per germline, CDR1 SGHRS and CDR2 YFSETQ. The CDR3: CASSLASRRSGFCRPQHF. CDR3 coding DNA: TGCGCCAGCAGCTTGGCCAGCAGGCGGTCTGGATTTTGTCGGCCCCAGCATTTT.

The V gene is TRBV7-9, the J gene TRBJ2-1; 10 nucleotides line up with TRBD2. The CDR3 covers 17 residues. After removal of 4 bases from V and 2 bases from J, the junction contained 8 bases not matched to a gene. CDR1 SEHNR and CDR2 FQNEAQ come from the germline V gene (reference sequence). Here the CDR3 reads CASSSTLAGATYNEQFF. In DNA, the CDR3 is TGTGCCAGCAGCTCCACTCTAGCGGGAGCTACCTACAATGAGCAGTTCTTC.